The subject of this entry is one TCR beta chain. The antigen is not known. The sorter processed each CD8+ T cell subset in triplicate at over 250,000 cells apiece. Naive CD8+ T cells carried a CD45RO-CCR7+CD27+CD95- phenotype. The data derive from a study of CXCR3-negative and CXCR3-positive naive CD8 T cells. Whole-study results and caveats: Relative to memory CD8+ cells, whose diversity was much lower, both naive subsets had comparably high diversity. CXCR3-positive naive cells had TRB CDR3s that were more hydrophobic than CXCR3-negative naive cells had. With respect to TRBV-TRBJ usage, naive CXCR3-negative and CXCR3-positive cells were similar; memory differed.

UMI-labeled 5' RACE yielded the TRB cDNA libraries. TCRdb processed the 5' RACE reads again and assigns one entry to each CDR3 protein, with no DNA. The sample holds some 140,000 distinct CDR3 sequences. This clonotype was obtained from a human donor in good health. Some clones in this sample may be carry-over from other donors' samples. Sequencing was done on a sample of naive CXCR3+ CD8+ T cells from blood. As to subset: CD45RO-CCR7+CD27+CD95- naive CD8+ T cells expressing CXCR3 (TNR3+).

This chain's CDR3 is CASNQATGVGTEAFF. The chain links TRBV4-3 to TRBJ1-1; as DNA is missing, the TRBD1 call by TCRdb cannot be tested. In germline, CDR1 is LGHNA, CDR2 YSLEER. This CDR3 region has 15 residues.